This T cell receptor (beta chain) was observed in a study of control samples from healthy donors and cancer patients. Germline V lookup: CDR1 MDHEN, CDR2 SYDVKM. Trimming took off 7 bases at V and 3 bases at J, with 9 bases between the two ends. The CDR3 length is 12 residues. Generated by immunoSEQ multiplex PCR, the TCRdb table keeps only in-frame clones and is missing some. Of around 230,000 clones in the sample, around 94% are singletons; the top ten hold over 1.2%. The rearrangement joins TRBV28 to TRBJ1-2; D gene unclear. The sequencing sample was made of blood. This sequence originates from a man in his forties or fifties in good health. The CDR3 DNA follows: TGTGCCAGCACCCCAGGTTACTATGGCTACACCTTC. This sequence encodes CASTPGYYGYTF.